This T cell receptor beta chain was recorded in a study of blood T cell repertoires in COVID-19. Authors' processing steps: Estimation of nucleated cell counts relied on the amplification of reference gene primers. Profiled with immunoSEQ multiplex PCR; TCRdb holds only in-frame clones, not every one. D and trimming were read from the DNA, whereas the V and J calls and clone size are those reported in that table. Of around 100,000 clones detected, around 80% appear once; the ten largest clones hold approximately 0.75%. Germline V gene data show CDR1 as LGHNA and CDR2 as YNFKEQ. This CDR3 comprises 18 residues. V lost 0 bases, J lost 2 bases, and 5 bases stayed unmatched.

The V and J genes are TRBV4-2 and TRBJ2-2, with 11 bases lining up with TRBD2. The sequence came from a woman aged 70 to 79 with acute or convalescent COVID-19. The sequenced sample was peripheral blood. The CDR3 is CASSQELGLAGNTGELFF. The CDR3 nucleotides read TGTGCCAGCAGCCAAGAACTCGGACTAGCGGGTAACACCGGGGAGCTGTTTTTT.